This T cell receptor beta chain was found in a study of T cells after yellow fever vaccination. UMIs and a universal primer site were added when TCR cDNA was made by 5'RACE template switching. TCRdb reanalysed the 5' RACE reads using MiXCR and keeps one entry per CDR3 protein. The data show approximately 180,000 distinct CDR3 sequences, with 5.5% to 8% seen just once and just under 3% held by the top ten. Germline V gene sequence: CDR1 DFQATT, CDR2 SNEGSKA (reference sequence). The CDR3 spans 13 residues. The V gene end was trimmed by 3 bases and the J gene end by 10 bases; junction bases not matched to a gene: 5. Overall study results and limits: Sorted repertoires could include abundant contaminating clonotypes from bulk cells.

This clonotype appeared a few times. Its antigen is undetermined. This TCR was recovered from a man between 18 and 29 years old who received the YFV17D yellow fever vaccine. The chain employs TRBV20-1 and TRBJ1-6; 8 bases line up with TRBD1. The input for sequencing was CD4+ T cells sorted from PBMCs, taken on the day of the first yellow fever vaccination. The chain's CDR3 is CSASSDRVSPLHF. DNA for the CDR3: TGCAGTGCTAGTTCGGACAGGGTATCACCCCTCCACTTT.